A selection of T cell receptor beta chains follows, all from one sample in a study of spatial heterogeneity in lung cancer. TCRdb called the 5' RACE reads again in MiXCR, with one record for every CDR3 protein. The data hold tens of thousands of distinct CDR3 sequences, with roughly 7.2% observed a single time. Here the sequenced sample was PBMCs, taken at surgery. These receptors all stem from a female donor with early-stage non-small cell lung cancer. Each CDR3 is given with its conserved first and last residue. Fields, in order: D gene, clone size, J gene, V gene, CDR3 DNA, CDR3 protein. A D gene is named only where the DNA matches it firmly. A clone size is listed for some rows: how often the clone was seen (once, few, many), or a class if it is expanded.

.,many,TRBJ1-1,TRBV4-3,TGCGCCAGCAGCCAAGATCCGACCGGGCGGCTTGAAGCTTTCTTT,CASSQDPTGRLEAFF
.,.,TRBJ2-5,TRBV7-2,TGTGCCAGCAGCTTATCAGGGACGGGGACCCAGTACTTC,CASSLSGTGTQYF
.,many,TRBJ2-7,TRBV4-3,TGCGCCAGCAGCCAAGATTGGAACTATCCCTACGAGCAGTACTTC,CASSQDWNYPYEQYF
.,.,TRBJ1-1,TRBV28,TGTGCCAGCAGTTGGGACGCCCGGGGCACTGAAGCTTTCTTT,CASSWDARGTEAFF
.,many,TRBJ1-1,TRBV5-1,TGCGCCAGCGAGGGGCGGGGGGCCAACACTGAAGCTTTCTTT,CASEGRGANTEAFF
.,many,TRBJ1-1,TRBV24-1,TGTGCCACCAGTGACCTGGGACGGGGGGCCCCGGACACTGAAGCTTTCTTT,CATSDLGRGAPDTEAFF
.,many,TRBJ2-7,TRBV5-1,TGCGCCAGCGGCCGGGACCGACGATTGGAGCAGTACTTC,CASGRDRRLEQYF
TRBD1,many,TRBJ2-3,TRBV2,TGTGCCAGCAGAGTCAGGGGGCACGATACGCAGTATTTT,CASRVRGHDTQYF
.,.,TRBJ2-2,TRBV12-5,TGTGCTAGTGGTTTGGTAGGCGGGGCGAACACCGGGGAGCTGTTTTTT,CASGLVGGANTGELFF
TRBD1,many,TRBJ2-1,TRBV5-4,TGTGCCAGCAGCGGGTCCGGGACAGGGAGATACAATGAGCAGTTCTTC,CASSGSGTGRYNEQFF
.,many,TRBJ2-7,TRBV5-1,TGCGCCAGCAGCGCAGGGACCTACGAGCAGTACTTC,CASSAGTYEQYF
TRBD1,many,TRBJ1-5,TRBV4-3,TGCGCCAGCAGCCAAGAGTCGGCGGACAGGGGTGTACCCCAGCATTTT,CASSQESADRGVPQHF
.,many,TRBJ2-3,TRBV6-5,TGTGCCAGCAGTTACTCAGTCCCGGGAAGCACAGATACGCAGTATTTT,CASSYSVPGSTDTQYF
.,few,TRBJ1-2,TRBV12-3/TRBV12-4,TGTGCCAGCAGTTTAGGGGGGGACCACTATGGCTACACCTTC,CASSLGGDHYGYTF
.,many,TRBJ2-2,TRBV20-1,TGCAGTGCTAGAGGCCATGTGGGCACCGGGGAGCTGTTTTTT,CSARGHVGTGELFF
.,many,TRBJ1-5,TRBV5-1,TGCGCCAGCAGCCCAGACCCCAGCCGTCAGCCCCAGCATTTT,CASSPDPSRQPQHF
.,few,TRBJ1-2,TRBV9,TGTGCCAGCAGCGTAGAAGCTAACTATGGCTACACCTTC,CASSVEANYGYTF
.,few,TRBJ1-4,TRBV13,TGTGCCAGCAGCTTATCGGGGCCGCTCATGAGGGAAAAACTGTTTTTT,CASSLSGPLMREKLFF
TRBD1,many,TRBJ2-7,TRBV20-1,TGCAGTGCTATTTCGGACAGGGGAAATTTCTACGAGCAGTACTTC,CSAISDRGNFYEQYF
.,many,TRBJ2-1,TRBV28,TGTGCCAGCAGTTTCGGTCCTGGCTCCTACAATGAGCAGTTCTTC,CASSFGPGSYNEQFF
TRBD2,few,TRBJ2-5,TRBV10-2,TGCGCCAGCAGGTTCAGCGGGAGTCAACAAGAGACCCAGTACTTC,CASRFSGSQQETQYF
.,.,TRBJ2-5,TRBV4-3,TGCGCCAGCAGCCAAGACACTAGCACAGAGACCCAGTACTTC,CASSQDTSTETQYF
TRBD1,many,TRBJ1-1,TRBV20-1,TGCAGTGTCACAGGGGGGTACGATGAAGCTTTCTTT,CSVTGGYDEAFF
.,medium-sized,TRBJ1-5,TRBV7-3,TGTGCCAGCAGCCGCTACCTTAACATTAGCAATCAGCCCCAGCATTTT,CASSRYLNISNQPQHF
TRBD2,few,TRBJ2-3,TRBV20-1,TGCAGTGCTAGAGGGGTGCTTAGCGGGAGGGCCGCAGATACGCAGTATTTT,CSARGVLSGRAADTQYF
.,many,TRBJ1-5,TRBV4-1,TGCGCCAGCAGCCAAGCATTCTCCCCCCAGCAGCATTTT,CASSQAFSPQQHF